This TCR beta chain was sequenced during a study of blood T cell repertoires in COVID-19. CDR3 size: 15 residues. Germline CDR1 and CDR2: SGDLS and YYNGEE. After removal of 3 bases from V and 4 bases from J, the junction contained 4 bases not matched to a gene. TCRdb keeps only in-frame clones here, not all; method: immunoSEQ multiplex PCR. Of about 270,000 clones in the sample, less than 90% are singletons; the top ten hold about 3%. Comments on this clone: This same CDR3 is encoded by further DNA sequences in the sample.

Sequencing used PBMCs or T cells enriched from blood (not recorded which). This clonotype was obtained from a woman aged 45-65 years who had recovered from COVID-19. This chain links TRBV9 with TRBJ2-1, with 10 bases that match TRBD2. Here the CDR3 DNA reads TGTGCCAGCAGCGGCGGACTAGCGGCTTACAATGAGCAGTTCTTC. This codes for CASSGGLAAYNEQFF.